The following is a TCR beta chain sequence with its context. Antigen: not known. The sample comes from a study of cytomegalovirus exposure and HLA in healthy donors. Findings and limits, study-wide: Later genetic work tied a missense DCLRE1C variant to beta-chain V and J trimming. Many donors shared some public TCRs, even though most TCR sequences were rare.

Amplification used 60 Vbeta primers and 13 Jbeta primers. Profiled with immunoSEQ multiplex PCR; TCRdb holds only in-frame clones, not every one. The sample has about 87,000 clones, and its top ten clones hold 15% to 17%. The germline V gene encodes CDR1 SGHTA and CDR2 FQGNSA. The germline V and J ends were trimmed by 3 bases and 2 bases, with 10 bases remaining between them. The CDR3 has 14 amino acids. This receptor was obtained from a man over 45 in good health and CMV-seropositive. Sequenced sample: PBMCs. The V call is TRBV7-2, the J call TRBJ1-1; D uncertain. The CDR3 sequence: CASSFAGGNTEAFF. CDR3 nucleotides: TGTGCCAGCAGCTTCGCCGGTGGTAACACTGAAGCTTTCTTT.